This record covers a single T cell receptor beta chain. As yet, its antigen is unknown. The data belong to a study of shared clonotypes between healthy human individuals. Notes on the study in general: The rarefaction results pointed to incomplete sorted-subset sequencing despite large depth. When compared with the clonotypes that were shared by all four sorted-subset donors, the non-shared clonotypes turned out to have lower generation probabilities.

The DNA input per sorted-subset replicate PCR was 200 ng, corresponding to roughly 31,000 T cell genomes. Repertoires were generated with immunoSEQ multiplex PCR, while TCRdb's copy carries only in-frame clones and drops some. The sample has millions of clones, more than 80% seen once. The germline V gene encodes CDR1 SNHLY and CDR2 FYNNEI. The CDR3 consists of 14 residues. Trimming removed 0 bases at V and 2 bases at J, with 6 bases between. The healthy adult donors were HIV-negative and reported no recent acute infections or vaccinations. This sequence joins TRBV2 and TRBJ2-3; D is uncertain. This TCR was sampled from a man between 18 and 35 years old in good health. Sequencing input: naive CD4+ T cells sorted from blood. The subset here: CD45RA+ positively selected. The CDR3 nucleotides read TGTGCCAGCAGTGAAGCGCACCTCACAGATACGCAGTATTTT. Amino acid sequence: CASSEAHLTDTQYF.